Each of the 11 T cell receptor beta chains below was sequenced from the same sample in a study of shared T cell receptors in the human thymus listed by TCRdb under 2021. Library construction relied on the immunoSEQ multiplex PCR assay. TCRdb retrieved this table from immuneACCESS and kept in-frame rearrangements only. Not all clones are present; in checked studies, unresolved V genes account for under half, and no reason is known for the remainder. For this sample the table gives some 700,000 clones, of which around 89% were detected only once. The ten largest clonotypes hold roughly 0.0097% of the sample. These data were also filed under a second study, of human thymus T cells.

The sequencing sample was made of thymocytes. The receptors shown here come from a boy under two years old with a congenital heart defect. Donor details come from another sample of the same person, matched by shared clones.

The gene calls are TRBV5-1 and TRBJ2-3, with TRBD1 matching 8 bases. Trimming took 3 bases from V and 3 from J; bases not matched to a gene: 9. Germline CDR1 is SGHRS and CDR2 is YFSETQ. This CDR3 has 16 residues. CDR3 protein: CASSSPMTGATDTQYF. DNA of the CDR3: TGCGCCAGCAGCTCCCCAATGACAGGGGCGACAGATACGCAGTATTTT.

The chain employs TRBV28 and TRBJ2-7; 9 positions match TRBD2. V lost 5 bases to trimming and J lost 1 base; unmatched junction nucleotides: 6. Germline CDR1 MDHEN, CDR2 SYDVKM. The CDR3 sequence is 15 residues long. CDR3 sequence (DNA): TGTGCCAGCAGTAAAGCGGGAGGAGGATCCTACGAGCAGTACTTC. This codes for CASSKAGGGSYEQYF.

CDR3 nucleotides: TGTGCCAGCAATTGCGGGAGTGGGACCGGGGAGCTGTTTTTT. This translates into CASNCGSGTGELFF. The chain employs TRBV15 and TRBJ2-2; 7 bases agree with TRBD2. Germline assignment: CDR1 LNHNV and CDR2 YYDKDF (reference sequence). CDR3 length: 14 residues. V was clipped by 10 bases and J by 5 bases; unmatched bases: 10.

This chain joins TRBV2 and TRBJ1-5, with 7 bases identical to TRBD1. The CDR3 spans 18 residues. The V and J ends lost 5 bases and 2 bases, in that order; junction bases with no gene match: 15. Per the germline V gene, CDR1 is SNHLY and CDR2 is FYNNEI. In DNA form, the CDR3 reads TGTGCCAGCAGTTTGACAGGGTACCCCAGCGGAGGCAATCAGCCCCAGCATTTT. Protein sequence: CASSLTGYPSGGNQPQHF.

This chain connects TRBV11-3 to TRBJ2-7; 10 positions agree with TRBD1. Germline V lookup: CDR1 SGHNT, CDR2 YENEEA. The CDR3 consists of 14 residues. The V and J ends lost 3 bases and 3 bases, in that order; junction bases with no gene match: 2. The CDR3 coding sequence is TGTGCCAGCAGCTTGGGACAGGGGTACTACGAGCAGTACTTC. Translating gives CASSLGQGYYEQYF.

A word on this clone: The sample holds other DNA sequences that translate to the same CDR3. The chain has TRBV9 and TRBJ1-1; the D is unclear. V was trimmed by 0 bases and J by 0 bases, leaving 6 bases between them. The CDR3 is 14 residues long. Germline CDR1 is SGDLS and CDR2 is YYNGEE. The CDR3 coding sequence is TGTGCCAGCAGCGTAGGGGCAATGAACACTGAAGCTTTCTTT. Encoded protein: CASSVGAMNTEAFF.

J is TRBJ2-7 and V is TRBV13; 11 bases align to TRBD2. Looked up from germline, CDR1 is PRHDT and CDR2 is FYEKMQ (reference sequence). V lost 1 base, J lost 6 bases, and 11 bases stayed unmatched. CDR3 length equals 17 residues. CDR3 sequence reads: CASSLVFSGRAGSEQYF. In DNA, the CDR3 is TGTGCCAGCAGCTTAGTTTTTAGCGGGAGGGCCGGCTCCGAGCAGTACTTC.

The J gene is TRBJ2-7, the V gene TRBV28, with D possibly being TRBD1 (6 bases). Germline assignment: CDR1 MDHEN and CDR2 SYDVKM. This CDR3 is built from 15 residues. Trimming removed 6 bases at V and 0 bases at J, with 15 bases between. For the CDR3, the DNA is TGTGCCAGCAGAGATCGGACAGTTGGCTCCTACGAGCAGTACTTC. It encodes CASRDRTVGSYEQYF.

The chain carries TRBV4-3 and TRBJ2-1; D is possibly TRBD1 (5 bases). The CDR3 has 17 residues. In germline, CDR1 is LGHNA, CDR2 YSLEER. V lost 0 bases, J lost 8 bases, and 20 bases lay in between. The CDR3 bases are TGCGCCAGCAGCCAAGATCCTCTTGGGGCAGGGCAGGATGAGCAGTTCTTC. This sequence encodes CASSQDPLGAGQDEQFF.

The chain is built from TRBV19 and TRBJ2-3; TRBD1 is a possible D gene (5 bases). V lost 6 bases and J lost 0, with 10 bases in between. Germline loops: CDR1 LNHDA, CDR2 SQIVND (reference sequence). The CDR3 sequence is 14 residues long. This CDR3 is CASSRASSTDTQYF. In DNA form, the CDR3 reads TGTGCCAGTAGCAGGGCATCTAGCACAGATACGCAGTATTTT.

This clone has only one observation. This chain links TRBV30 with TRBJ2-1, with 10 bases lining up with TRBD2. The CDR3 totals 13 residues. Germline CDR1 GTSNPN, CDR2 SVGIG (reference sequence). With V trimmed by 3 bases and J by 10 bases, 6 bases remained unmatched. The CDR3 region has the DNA TGTGCCTGGAGGAAGCGGGAGGGCGGGGAGCAGTTCTTC. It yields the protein CAWRKREGGEQFF.